This entry lists 22 T cell receptor beta chains sequenced from one sample in a study of blood T cell repertoires in COVID-19. TCRdb's copy holds only in-frame clones and misses some; the assay was immunoSEQ multiplex PCR. This sample has over 80,000 clones, with around nine tenths found just once. Sequenced material: peripheral blood. These receptors were collected from a woman aged 80 or over with acute or convalescent COVID-19.

The CDR3 nucleotides read TGTGCCAGCAAAACGGGAGGGAGCTACGAGCAGTACTTC. Its translation is CASKTGGSYEQYF. The chain carries TRBV13 and TRBJ2-7; TRBD2 matches at 8 bases. CDR3 length: 13 amino acids. V trimming: 7 bases; J trimming: 3 bases; junction bases outside the gene matches: 5. Germline values: CDR1 PRHDT, CDR2 FYEKMQ (reference sequence).

The rearrangement links TRBV11-2 to TRBJ2-5, with TRBD2 identical over 14 bases. In germline, CDR1 is SGHAT, CDR2 FQNNGV. V lost 5 bases to trimming and J lost 5 bases; unmatched junction nucleotides: 10. This CDR3 has 17 residues. CDR3 DNA sequence: TGTGCCAGCAGCCGGGGACTAGCGGGAGCCTCTCGGGAGACCCAGTACTTC. It translates to CASSRGLAGASRETQYF. The full variable domain, its missing parts supplied by reference TRBV11-2 and TRBJ2-5, is EAGVAQSPRYKIIEKRQSVAFWCNPISGHATLYWYQQILGQGPKLLIQFQNNGVVDDSQLPKDRFSAERLKGVDSTLKIQPAKLEDSAVYLCASSRGLAGASRETQYFGPGTRLLVL.

V is TRBV19 and J is TRBJ2-5, with 9 bases fitting TRBD2. Germline lookup yields CDR1 LNHDA and CDR2 SQIVND (reference sequence). CDR3 size: 14 residues. Germline trimming cut 8 bases from V and 1 base from J; bases unmatched to any gene: 5. The CDR3 nucleotides are TGTGCCAGTTCCTCTAGCGGGGCCCAAGAGACCCAGTACTTC. It encodes CASSSSGAQETQYF.

This rearrangement joins TRBV2 to TRBJ2-7; perhaps TRBD1 as D (6 bases). CDR1 is SNHLY and CDR2 is FYNNEI in the germline V gene. The CDR3 consists of 14 residues. V lost 4 bases and J 3 bases, leaving 13 bases between the germline ends. The CDR3 loop reads CASSATQGFYEQYF. Written as DNA, the CDR3 is TGTGCCAGCAGTGCAACACAGGGATTCTACGAGCAGTACTTC. Full variable domain (outside the CDR3, taken from reference TRBV2 and TRBJ2-7): EPEVTQTPSHQVTQMGQEVILRCVPISNHLYFYWYRQILGQKVEFLVSFYNNEISEKSEIFDDQFSVERPDGSNFTLKIRSTKLEDSAMYFCASSATQGFYEQYFGPGTRLTVT.

The V call is TRBV9, the J call TRBJ1-1; possible D gene TRBD1, 5 bases. Germline CDR1 SGDLS, CDR2 YYNGEE. Trimming removed 0 bases from V and 2 bases from J, with 8 bases in between. The CDR3 has 14 residues. The CDR3 DNA sequence: TGTGCCAGCAGCGTAGCCCAGGGAAACACTGAAGCTTTCTTT. Its translation: CASSVAQGNTEAFF.

The rearrangement joins TRBV6-1 to TRBJ1-5; D uncertain. Trimming removed 0 bases at V and 0 bases at J, with 15 bases between. CDR1 MNHNS and CDR2 SASEGT come from the germline V gene. The CDR3 length is 18 residues. The CDR3 reads CASSEALTNHTSNQPQHF. The CDR3 region has the DNA TGTGCCAGCAGTGAAGCCCTTACCAACCACACTAGCAATCAGCCCCAGCATTTT.

The chain joins TRBV7-9 to TRBJ1-2; D possibly corresponds to TRBD1 (6 bases). Trimming cost V 5 bases and J 6 bases, with 28 bases left between them. The CDR3 is made up of 18 amino acids. CDR1 and CDR2 from the germline V gene are SEHNR and FQNEAQ (reference sequence). CDR3 protein: CASSPPLAYHKRGNGYTF. In nucleotides, the CDR3 is TGTGCCAGCAGCCCACCGCTAGCCTACCATAAAAGGGGGAATGGCTACACCTTC.

This clone has a single count. The rearrangement joins TRBV5-1 to TRBJ2-7; 7 nucleotides agree with TRBD1. From germline, CDR1 is SGHRS and CDR2 YFSETQ. The CDR3 contains 16 residues. J lost 2 bases, V lost 4 bases, and 12 bases had no gene match. The CDR3 bases are TGCGCCAGCAGCAAAGATTCCGGGACAGCTCCCTACGAGCAGTACTTC. Encoded protein: CASSKDSGTAPYEQYF.

In this sample, this clone turned up a few times. This sequence joins TRBV4-3 and TRBJ2-6; perhaps TRBD1 as D (5 bases). CDR3 size: 19 residues. The germline V gene encodes CDR1 LGHNA and CDR2 YSLEER. The ends were cut back, 0 bases at V and 0 bases at J, with 15 bases in the middle. The CDR3: CASSQDSIDSYSGANVLTF. The CDR3 DNA reads TGCGCCAGCAGCCAAGATAGTATTGACAGTTACTCTGGGGCCAACGTCCTGACTTTC.

This clone was counted a single time. The chain uses TRBV6-1 and TRBJ1-1; D not certain. The length of the CDR3 is 14 residues. Germline lookup yields CDR1 MNHNS and CDR2 SASEGT. The ends were cut back, 2 bases at V and 2 bases at J, with 9 bases in the middle. The chain's CDR3 is CASSERRSNTEAFF. In nucleotides, the CDR3 is TGTGCCAGCAGTGAAAGGCGGAGTAACACTGAAGCTTTCTTT.

The V gene is TRBV3-1 (or the pseudogene TRBV3-2), the J gene TRBJ1-1; maybe TRBD1 (6 bases). The length of the CDR3 is 16 residues. CDR1 is LGHDT and CDR2 is YNNKEL in the germline V gene (reference sequence). V lost 4 bases, J lost 0 bases, and 15 bases lay in between. The CDR3 nucleotides read TGTGCCAGCAGCCCGCTGGACAGCCTTTTGAACACTGAAGCTTTCTTT. Its protein is CASSPLDSLLNTEAFF.

The chain carries TRBV6-2 or TRBV6-3 and TRBJ1-5; 7 positions agree with TRBD1. The CDR3 spans 16 residues. The germline V gene has CDR1 MNHEY and CDR2 SVGEGT. V lost 4 bases to trimming and J lost 6 bases; unmatched junction nucleotides: 12. CDR3 sequence (DNA): TGTGCCAGCAGTTCGTGGGACAGTCAAGGAGGTCAGCCCCAGCATTTT. It translates to CASSSWDSQGGQPQHF.

The chain combines TRBV2 with TRBJ1-2; 9 bases are a match to TRBD1. The CDR3 runs 14 residues. The V gene's germline CDR1 is SNHLY and CDR2 FYNNEI. The trim removed 7 bases at V and 4 bases at J, leaving 7 bases unmatched. The CDR3 region has the DNA TGTGCCAGCATTTTACAGGGGGCGTCCTATGGCTACACCTTC. Encoded protein: CASILQGASYGYTF.

The V and J genes are TRBV7-2 and TRBJ2-3; TRBD2 agrees at 12 bases. This CDR3 spans 18 amino acids. V lost 5 bases, J lost 4 bases, and 13 bases stayed unmatched. Per germline, CDR1 SGHTA and CDR2 FQGNSA. The chain's CDR3 is CASSAGTSGWEASDTQYF. As DNA, the CDR3 is TGTGCCAGCAGCGCCGGGACTAGCGGGTGGGAGGCCTCAGATACGCAGTATTTT.

This clone was seen more than once but under ten times. The chain is built from TRBV7-2 and TRBJ2-1; D may be TRBD2 (5 bases). The V gene's germline CDR1 is SGHTA and CDR2 FQGNSA. The CDR3 runs to 13 residues. Trimming shortened V by 1 base and J by 8 bases, and 9 bases separated the two germline ends. The CDR3, as DNA: TGTGCCAGCAGCTTAGAAGCGGAATATGAGCAGTTCTTC. Translated: CASSLEAEYEQFF.

This clone was counted once. The chain couples TRBV6-5 to TRBJ1-1, with 8 bases that match TRBD1. Germline loops: CDR1 MNHEY, CDR2 SVGAGI. The CDR3 has 14 amino acids. V shed 9 bases, J shed 2 bases, and the junction held 8 bases outside the gene matches. The CDR3: CASLRTGSNTEAFF. In DNA, the CDR3 is TGTGCCAGTCTAAGGACAGGGAGCAACACTGAAGCTTTCTTT.

The rearrangement uses TRBV29-1 and TRBJ2-1; no reliable D call. V was trimmed by 7 bases and J by 6 bases, leaving 13 bases between them. Germline V gives CDR1 SQVTM, CDR2 ANQGSEA. This CDR3 is 12 amino acids long. CDR3 coding DNA: TGCAGCGGAGACACGAACCTCAATGAGCAGTTCTTC. This translates into CSGDTNLNEQFF.

This clone was detected only once. The chain has TRBV7-6 and TRBJ2-4; 10 bases align to TRBD1. The V and J ends lost 5 bases and 3 bases, in that order; junction bases with no gene match: 4. Per the germline V gene, CDR1 is SGHVS and CDR2 is FNYEAQ. This CDR3 is built from 15 residues. This chain's CDR3 is CASSPRTGGKNIQYF. CDR3 sequence (DNA): TGTGCCAGCAGCCCACGGACAGGGGGCAAAAACATTCAGTACTTC.

The sample holds a few counts of this clone. This chain connects TRBV19 to TRBJ1-2; D unresolved. V was cut by 4 bases and J by 8 bases, with 14 bases left in between. Germline V gives CDR1 LNHDA, CDR2 SQIVND (reference sequence). The CDR3 spans 13 residues. The CDR3 here is CASSKRGYGGYTF. The CDR3 DNA is TGTGCCAGTAGTAAACGGGGTTATGGCGGCTACACCTTC.

By share, this clone ranks as medium-sized (0.01 to 0.1%). CDR3 nucleotides: TGTGCCAGCAGTTTGGAACAGGGCACCGAGCAGTACTTC. Translating gives CASSLEQGTEQYF. This rearrangement joins TRBV7-3 to TRBJ2-7; a possible D gene is TRBD1 (6 bases). Trimming removed 6 bases from V and 6 bases from J, with 15 bases in between. This CDR3 comprises 13 residues. Germline CDR1 and CDR2: SGHTA and FQGTGA.

V is TRBV18 and J is TRBJ2-6; 7 positions agree with TRBD1. Germline V lookup: CDR1 KGHSH, CDR2 LQKENI. V gave up 1 base and J gave up 3 bases; unmatched junction bases: 9. This CDR3 comprises 18 residues. The CDR3 loop is CASSPLGEGAGGANVLTF. The CDR3 DNA follows: TGTGCCAGCTCACCACTGGGAGAGGGGGCTGGTGGGGCCAACGTCCTGACTTTC.

This clone has only one observation. J is TRBJ1-1 and V is TRBV6-5, with no clear D. Germline values: CDR1 MNHEY, CDR2 SVGAGI. The V and J ends lost 7 bases and 4 bases respectively, with 16 bases between them. The CDR3 has 14 residues. For the CDR3, the DNA is TGTGCCAGCAAAAGGGCGGGCAGACGCACTGAAGCTTTCTTT. It is translated as CASKRAGRRTEAFF.